Listed below are T cell receptor beta chains from one sample, sequenced in a study of T cell repertoires in cytomegalovirus infection. These receptors have no identified antigens. TCRdb reanalysed the reads using MiXCR and keeps one entry per CDR3 protein. The table has a few hundred thousand distinct CDR3 sequences, less than 25% seen once. The source material was cultured PBMCs, sampled from culture after CMV antigen stimulation. These receptors were collected from a human donor in good health (CMV status not recorded). Some clones in this sample may be carry-over from other donors' samples. CDR3s include the opening cysteine and the closing phenylalanine or tryptophan. D genes are given only for firm matches. Not every row has a clone size; where given, it reads once, few, many or a size class.

TRBD1 | many | TRBJ2-2 | TRBV7-2 | TGTGCCAGCAGCTGGACAGGCCCGAACACCGGGGAGCTGTTTTTT | CASSWTGPNTGELFF
TRBD1 | . | TRBJ2-5 | TRBV6-5 | TGTGCCAGCAGAGAACTTACAGGGGGCAGGGAGACCCAGTACTTC | CASRELTGGRETQYF
. | many | TRBJ2-1 | TRBV28 | TGTGCCAGCAGTTTAACCGGGACCTTCAATGAGCAGTTCTTC | CASSLTGTFNEQFF
. | . | TRBJ1-5 | TRBV12-3/TRBV12-4 | TGTGCCAGCAGTTTTTTGGGTTTTAATCAGCCCCAGCATTTT | CASSFLGFNQPQHF
. | . | TRBJ2-7 | TRBV7-2 | TGTGCCAGCAGGCGTTACTACGAGCAGTACTTC | CASRRYYEQYF
. | . | TRBJ2-5 | TRBV20-1 | TGCAGTGCTAGAGTCCGGTTTGACACAAGCCCCCAAGAGACCCAGTACTTC | CSARVRFDTSPQETQYF
. | . | TRBJ1-5 | TRBV18 | TGTGCCAGCTCGGACGAGGGGCCCCACCAGCCCCAGCATTTT | CASSDEGPHQPQHF
TRBD1 | . | TRBJ1-1 | TRBV20-1 | TGCAGTGCTAGTGCCCACTGGACAGGTGGGAACACTGAAGCTTTCTTT | CSASAHWTGGNTEAFF
. | . | TRBJ2-7 | TRBV29-1 | TGCAGCGTTCGGAATACCTACGAGCAGTACTTC | CSVRNTYEQYF
. | . | TRBJ2-1 | TRBV4-1 | TGCGCCAGCAGCCCCCAAGGGCAGAGCTCCTACAATGAGCAGTTCTTC | CASSPQGQSSYNEQFF
TRBD2 | . | TRBJ2-1 | TRBV6-1 | TGTGCCAGCAGTGATTCGGGACTAGCCTCCAATGAGCAGTTCTTC | CASSDSGLASNEQFF
. | many | TRBJ2-1 | TRBV11-3 | TGTGCCAGCAGCTACATGACCGATTTGAGCTCCTACAATGAGCAGTTCTTC | CASSYMTDLSSYNEQFF
. | . | TRBJ2-1 | TRBV20-1 | TGCAGTGCTAGAGATCTCAAGGGGAGCTCCTACAATGAGCAGTTCTTC | CSARDLKGSSYNEQFF
. | . | TRBJ2-7 | TRBV28 | TGTGCCAGCAAAAGGGGGGGACAGTCCTACGAGCAGTACTTC | CASKRGGQSYEQYF
. | few | TRBJ2-3 | TRBV7-3 | TGTGCCAGCAGCTTATCGAACAGGGCAGATACGCAGTATTTT | CASSLSNRADTQYF
. | . | TRBJ2-3 | TRBV29-1 | TGCAGCGTTGAAAGCAGGGGATGGTCGGGCACAGATACGCAGTATTTT | CSVESRGWSGTDTQYF
TRBD2 | many | TRBJ2-5 | TRBV7-2 | TGTGCCAGCCGACTAGCGGGAGAGACCCAGTACTTC | CASRLAGETQYF
. | many | TRBJ1-2 | TRBV12-3/TRBV12-4 | TGTGCCAGCAGTTTACGGGCCAACTATGGCTACACCTTC | CASSLRANYGYTF
. | many | TRBJ2-5 | TRBV7-9 | TGTGCCAGCAGCTTAACCCGACAGGAGACCCAGTACTTC | CASSLTRQETQYF
. | few | TRBJ2-1 | TRBV24-1 | TGTGCCACCAGTGGGGGGCCCAATGAGCAGTTCTTC | CATSGGPNEQFF
. | few | TRBJ2-2 | TRBV4-3 | TGCGCCAGCAGCCAAGACGGGGCAGAAACAAACACCGGGGAGCTGTTTTTT | CASSQDGAETNTGELFF
. | few | TRBJ2-1 | TRBV7-9 | TGTGCCAGCAGCTTGGGGACTGGGCGTGTTCACAATGAGCAGTTCTTC | CASSLGTGRVHNEQFF